The 31 T cell receptor beta chains in this list originate from one sample, sequenced in a study of T cells after yellow fever vaccination. TCRdb redid the calling of the 5' RACE reads with MiXCR, one entry per CDR3 protein. The sample gives roughly 120,000 distinct CDR3 sequences, approximately 7.1% of which show up once; roughly 2.5% is in the top ten. The specimen was CD4+ T cells sorted from PBMCs, collected about 41 days after the first yellow fever vaccination. The receptors stem from a young man who received the YFV17D yellow fever vaccine.

This clonotype has at least ten counts. CDR3 loop: CSVRQETQYF. The CDR3 nucleotides read TGCAGCGTTCGCCAAGAGACCCAGTACTTC. The chain employs TRBV29-1 and TRBJ2-5, with unresolved D. V lost 5 bases, J lost 1 base, and 2 bases lay in between. CDR3 size: 10 residues. In germline, CDR1 is SQVTM, CDR2 ANQGSEA.

This clonotype was seen repeatedly, ten times or more. This sequence joins TRBV27 and TRBJ1-5; perhaps TRBD1 as D (5 bases). V gave up 2 bases and J gave up 5 bases, with 13 bases separating them. Germline loops: CDR1 MNHEY, CDR2 SMNVEV (reference sequence). This CDR3 spans 15 amino acids. The CDR3 nucleotides read TGTGCCAGCAGTTTAAGCTCAGGGAGGGATCAGCCCCAGCATTTT. It specifies CASSLSSGRDQPQHF.

This chain joins TRBV5-1 and TRBJ2-7; 9 nucleotides align to TRBD1. V was clipped by 7 bases and J by 3 bases; unmatched bases: 5. The germline V gene encodes CDR1 SGHRS and CDR2 YFSETQ. This CDR3 spans 13 amino acids. The chain's CDR3 is CASGRGQGYEQYF. CDR3 sequence (DNA): TGCGCCAGCGGCCGGGGACAGGGCTACGAGCAGTACTTC.

This clonotype has at least ten counts. V is TRBV7-3 and J is TRBJ2-7; no firm D call. This CDR3 has 16 residues. V lost 0 bases, J lost 0 bases, and 12 bases lay in between. The germline gives CDR1 SGHTA, CDR2 FQGTGA. CDR3 bases: TGTGCCAGCAGCTTAACAGGTCTGAGAAGCTCCTACGAGCAGTACTTC. Translation: CASSLTGLRSSYEQYF.

This clonotype appeared many times. J is TRBJ2-2 and V is TRBV7-2; D is possibly TRBD1 (6 bases). Trimming removed 5 bases at V and 6 bases at J, with 13 bases between. The length of the CDR3 is 14 residues. Germline CDR1 reads SGHTA; CDR2 reads FQGNSA. The CDR3 coding sequence is TGTGCCAGCAGCCCGGACAGTAGGGCCGGGGAGCTGTTTTTT. This codes for CASSPDSRAGELFF.

This clonotype was recorded at least ten times. The V gene is TRBV4-1, the J gene TRBJ2-2; TRBD2 is a possible D gene (6 bases). Germline CDR1 MGHRA, CDR2 YSYEKL. The V end was cut by 4 bases, the J end by 3 bases, with 9 bases between. The CDR3 extends over 14 amino acids. CDR3 sequence reads: CASSPGTYTGELFF. CDR3 nucleotides: TGCGCCAGCAGCCCGGGGACTTACACCGGGGAGCTGTTTTTT.

The sample holds many counts of this clonotype. The V and J genes are TRBV20-1 and TRBJ2-1; no reliable D call. This CDR3 is 13 amino acids long. The germline V and J ends were trimmed by 3 bases and 6 bases, with 12 bases remaining between them. CDR1 DFQATT and CDR2 SNEGSKA come from the germline V gene (reference sequence). Here the CDR3 DNA reads TGCAGTGCTAGGGTCGCCCTGGGCAATGAGCAGTTCTTC. Protein sequence: CSARVALGNEQFF.

Ten or more counts support this clonotype. In DNA, the CDR3 is TGTGCCACCCAAACTTGGACAGGTCTCTCTGGAAACACCATATATTTT. Amino acids: CATQTWTGLSGNTIYF. This chain connects TRBV10-3 to TRBJ1-3; 7 bases map to TRBD1. With V trimmed by 10 bases and J by 0 bases, 12 bases remained unmatched. From germline, CDR1 is ENHRY and CDR2 SYGVKD. The CDR3 loop spans 16 amino acids.

At least ten counts were recorded for this clonotype. This chain connects TRBV5-6 to TRBJ2-3; a possible D gene is TRBD2 (6 bases). Germline values: CDR1 SGHDT, CDR2 YYEEEE. V lost 7 bases and J 1 base, leaving 7 bases between the germline ends. This CDR3 contains 12 residues. The DNA for the CDR3 is TGTGCCAGCGAGCGGGGCACAGATACGCAGTATTTT. Its translation is CASERGTDTQYF.

This chain links TRBV7-2 with TRBJ2-2, with 10 bases identical to TRBD1. The CDR3 is 15 residues long. Germline-derived CDR1 and CDR2 are SGHTA and FQGNSA. The V segment lost 5 bases and the J segment 3 bases; nucleotides outside the gene matches: 3. The CDR3 is CASSAGQGDTGELFF. CDR3 coding DNA: TGTGCCAGCAGCGCTGGACAGGGGGACACCGGGGAGCTGTTTTTT.

This clonotype is a singleton in its sample. V usage is TRBV7-6 and J usage is TRBJ2-5; D is unclear. CDR1 SGHVS and CDR2 FNYEAQ come from the germline V gene. This CDR3 spans 14 amino acids. Trimming stripped 5 bases from V and 9 bases from J, with 19 bases between. CDR3 protein: CASSPRSPGVSQYF. The CDR3 DNA is TGTGCCAGCAGCCCGCGCTCCCCTGGGGTGTCCCAGTACTTC.

This clonotype showed up many times. This chain uses TRBV20-1 with TRBJ1-1; D not resolved. From germline, CDR1 is DFQATT and CDR2 SNEGSKA (reference sequence). This CDR3 comprises 13 residues. V was cut by 3 bases and J by 1 base, with 9 bases left in between. As DNA, the CDR3 is TGCAGTGCTAGCCTCGTTCAGAACACTGAAGCTTTCTTT. Its protein is CSASLVQNTEAFF.

This clonotype was counted many times. The rearrangement links TRBV10-1 to TRBJ1-1, with 8 bases aligning to TRBD1. Germline V gene data show CDR1 as WNHNN and CDR2 as SYGVQD (reference sequence). V lost 0 bases and J lost 10; bases outside the gene matches: 4. The CDR3 runs to 13 residues. This CDR3 reads CASSESVTGVAFF. As DNA, the CDR3 is TGCGCCAGCAGTGAGTCGGTGACAGGGGTAGCTTTCTTT.

The rearrangement links TRBV10-1 to TRBJ2-7; D uncertain. This CDR3 region has 15 residues. The ends were cut back, 6 bases at V and 2 bases at J, with 17 bases in the middle. Germline lookup yields CDR1 WNHNN and CDR2 SYGVQD (reference sequence). CDR3 residues: CASSSGRLYPYEQYF. The CDR3 nucleotides read TGCGCCAGCAGCTCCGGGCGGCTATACCCCTACGAGCAGTACTTC.

This clonotype was detected only a few times. The rearrangement uses TRBV7-6 and TRBJ2-7; possibly TRBD2 for D (6 bases). Deletions cut 5 bases from V and 0 bases from J, with 11 bases between. The CDR3 sequence is 14 residues long. Germline CDR1 is SGHVS and CDR2 is FNYEAQ. DNA of the CDR3: TGTGCCAGCAGCGCAGGCGGGGCCTCCTACGAGCAGTACTTC. This sequence encodes CASSAGGASYEQYF. Filled out from reference TRBV7-6 and TRBJ2-7, the complete variable domain reads GAGVSQSPRYKVTKRGQDVALRCDPISGHVSLYWYRQALGQGPEFLTYFNYEAQQDKSGLPNDRFSAERPEGSISTLTIQRTEQRDSAMYRCASSAGGASYEQYFGPGTRLTVT.

The genes are TRBV6-5 and TRBJ1-1; the D gene is possibly TRBD1 (6 bases). Between the trimmed V and J ends, which lost 3 bases and 0 bases, there was a span of 11 bases. Germline CDR1 MNHEY, CDR2 SVGAGI. The CDR3 is 15 amino acids. CDR3 DNA: TGTGCCAGCAGTTATCAGCCAGGGGTGAACACTGAAGCTTTCTTT. It yields the protein CASSYQPGVNTEAFF.

This clonotype was counted many times. The rearrangement joins TRBV28 to TRBJ1-1; no clear D. Per the germline V gene, CDR1 is MDHEN and CDR2 is SYDVKM. The CDR3 covers 11 residues. V lost 3 bases to trimming and J lost 11 bases, with 10 bases between them. This CDR3 is CASSFRGGAFF. The CDR3 nucleotides read TGTGCCAGCAGTTTTCGAGGTGGGGCTTTCTTT.

This clonotype was picked up many times. The J gene is TRBJ2-5, the V gene TRBV7-2; D is unclear. The CDR3 is 16 residues long. Germline lookup yields CDR1 SGHTA and CDR2 FQGNSA. Trimming cost V 4 bases and J 5 bases, with 20 bases left between them. This CDR3 is CASSSRPVYSGETQYF. CDR3 DNA: TGTGCCAGCAGCTCACGCCCTGTTTACTCCGGGGAGACCCAGTACTTC. Looking up the rest from reference TRBV7-2 and TRBJ2-5 gives the full variable domain: GAGVSQSPSNKVTEKGKDVELRCDPISGHTALYWYRQSLGQGLEFLIYFQGNSAPDKSGLPSDRFSAERTGGSVSTLTIQRTQQEDSAVYLCASSSRPVYSGETQYFGPGTRLLVL.

This clonotype was counted a few times. This sequence joins TRBV12-5 and TRBJ2-2, with 9 nucleotides matching TRBD2. CDR1 and CDR2 from the germline V gene are LGHNT and FRNRAP. V was pared by 4 bases and J by 1 base, with 4 bases of the junction left unmatched. The CDR3 covers 16 residues. As DNA, the CDR3 is TGTGCTAGTGGTTACCGAGCGGGGGGGAACACCGGGGAGCTGTTTTTT. The encoded protein is CASGYRAGGNTGELFF.

This clonotype was seen many times. The genes are TRBV20-1 and TRBJ1-3; TRBD1 matches 7 bases. V lost 3 bases to trimming and J lost 4 bases; unmatched junction nucleotides: 3. This CDR3 region has 13 residues. Germline V gene sequence: CDR1 DFQATT, CDR2 SNEGSKA (reference sequence). The CDR3 DNA reads as TGCAGTGCTAGGGGGGGACAGGGAAACACCATATATTTT. The encoded protein is CSARGGQGNTIYF.

This clonotype was found many times. V usage is TRBV29-1 and J usage is TRBJ1-1; 8 nucleotides align to TRBD1. The germline V gene encodes CDR1 SQVTM and CDR2 ANQGSEA. The V segment lost 7 bases and the J segment 0 bases; nucleotides outside the gene matches: 7. The CDR3 is 14 residues long. The CDR3 DNA is TGCAGCGCCAACAGGGGGACTATGAACACTGAAGCTTTCTTT. It encodes CSANRGTMNTEAFF.

This rearrangement joins TRBV7-9 to TRBJ2-7; D possibly corresponds to TRBD1 (5 bases). Germline V lookup: CDR1 SEHNR, CDR2 FQNEAQ (reference sequence). With 6 bases removed from V and 3 bases from J, the gap between germline ends came to 6 bases. This CDR3 has 11 amino acids. The CDR3 coding sequence is TGTGCCAGCAGTGGACACTACGAGCAGTACGTC. It codes for CASSGHYEQYV.

This clonotype was seen many times. The chain uses TRBV4-2 and TRBJ1-5; TRBD1 agrees at 9 bases. Germline V gene sequence: CDR1 LGHNA, CDR2 YNFKEQ. With 3 bases clipped from V and 5 bases from J, the junction kept 5 bases outside the gene matches. CDR3 length: 15 residues. The CDR3, as DNA: TGTGCCAGCAGCCAGCTGGACAGGGGAGATCAGCCCCAGCATTTT. Translating gives CASSQLDRGDQPQHF.

The chain employs TRBV5-1 and TRBJ1-1; 7 positions match TRBD1. In germline, CDR1 is SGHRS, CDR2 YFSETQ. This CDR3 spans 14 amino acids. The V gene end was trimmed by 6 bases and the J gene end by 0 bases; junction bases not matched to a gene: 5. The CDR3 DNA follows: TGCGCCAGCAAGGAGACAGGGTTGAACACTGAAGCTTTCTTT. This encodes CASKETGLNTEAFF. Full variable domain (missing parts from reference TRBV5-1 and TRBJ1-1): KAGVTQTPRYLIKTRGQQVTLSCSPISGHRSVSWYQQTPGQGLQFLFEYFSETQRNKGNFPGRFSGRQFSNSRSEMNVSTLELGDSALYLCASKETGLNTEAFFGQGTRLTVV.

This clonotype was recorded at least ten times. V usage is TRBV20-1 and J usage is TRBJ2-6; 9 bases are shared with TRBD1. Germline-derived CDR1 and CDR2 are DFQATT and SNEGSKA (reference sequence). The CDR3 is 16 residues long. The V gene end was trimmed by 5 bases and the J gene end by 2 bases; junction bases not matched to a gene: 7. CDR3 nucleotides: TGCAGTGCTGGGACAGGGAACTATCCTGGGGCCAACGTCCTGACTTTC. Protein product: CSAGTGNYPGANVLTF.

This clonotype was seen ten or more times. V usage is TRBV20-1 and J usage is TRBJ1-2; D gene unclear. Trimming cost V 5 bases and J 6 bases, with 13 bases left between them. This CDR3 is 12 amino acids long. Germline-derived CDR1 and CDR2 are DFQATT and SNEGSKA (reference sequence). CDR3 sequence: CSAGPLGHGYTF. In DNA form, the CDR3 reads TGCAGTGCTGGCCCCTTGGGTCATGGCTACACCTTC.

This clonotype was counted at least ten times. The chain recombines TRBV7-8 with TRBJ2-5, with a possible D match to TRBD2 (6 bases). Trimming pared 4 bases from V and 2 bases from J, leaving 17 bases between. CDR3 length equals 16 residues. Germline CDR1 SGHVS, CDR2 FQNEAQ. The chain's CDR3 is CASSYKRDSLQETQYF. In nucleotides, the CDR3 is TGTGCCAGCAGCTATAAACGGGACTCTCTTCAAGAGACCCAGTACTTC.

The gene calls are TRBV14 and TRBJ1-2; D may be TRBD1 (5 bases). Germline CDR1 SGHDN, CDR2 FVKESK. The CDR3 has 14 amino acids. V was pared by 1 base and J by 8 bases, with 14 bases between. The CDR3 DNA reads TGTGCCAGCAGCCAAGCGGCAGGGATCGTGGGCTACACCTTC. Its translation is CASSQAAGIVGYTF.

At least ten counts were recorded for this clonotype. The CDR3 nucleotides are TGCGCCAGCAGCTCAGCGGGGGAGGATACGCAGTATTTT. Protein sequence: CASSSAGEDTQYF. The chain employs TRBV5-1 and TRBJ2-3; 8 nucleotides line up with TRBD2. The CDR3 consists of 13 residues. Germline V CDR1 and CDR2: SGHRS, YFSETQ. Losses at the gene ends were 3 bases for V and 6 bases for J; bases not matched to a gene: 3.

At least ten counts were recorded for this clonotype. The gene calls are TRBV11-2 and TRBJ2-2, with no clear D. The V end was cut by 1 base, the J end by 4 bases, with 7 bases between. Germline values: CDR1 SGHAT, CDR2 FQNNGV. This CDR3 is 14 amino acids long. The CDR3: CASSLAVSTGELFF. In DNA, the CDR3 is TGTGCCAGCAGCTTAGCAGTTAGCACCGGGGAGCTGTTTTTT. Looking up the rest from reference TRBV11-2 and TRBJ2-2 gives the full variable domain: EAGVAQSPRYKIIEKRQSVAFWCNPISGHATLYWYQQILGQGPKLLIQFQNNGVVDDSQLPKDRFSAERLKGVDSTLKIQPAKLEDSAVYLCASSLAVSTGELFFGEGSRLTVL.

This clonotype was detected many times. The chain combines TRBV3-1 with TRBJ1-3; D is undetermined. The CDR3 is 16 amino acids. Trimming pared 4 bases from V and 0 bases from J, leaving 13 bases between. CDR1 is LGHDT, CDR2 YNNKEL, per germline (reference sequence). CDR3 amino acids: CASSPMLRFSGNTIYF. As DNA, the CDR3 is TGTGCCAGCAGCCCCATGCTCAGATTCTCTGGAAACACCATATATTTT.